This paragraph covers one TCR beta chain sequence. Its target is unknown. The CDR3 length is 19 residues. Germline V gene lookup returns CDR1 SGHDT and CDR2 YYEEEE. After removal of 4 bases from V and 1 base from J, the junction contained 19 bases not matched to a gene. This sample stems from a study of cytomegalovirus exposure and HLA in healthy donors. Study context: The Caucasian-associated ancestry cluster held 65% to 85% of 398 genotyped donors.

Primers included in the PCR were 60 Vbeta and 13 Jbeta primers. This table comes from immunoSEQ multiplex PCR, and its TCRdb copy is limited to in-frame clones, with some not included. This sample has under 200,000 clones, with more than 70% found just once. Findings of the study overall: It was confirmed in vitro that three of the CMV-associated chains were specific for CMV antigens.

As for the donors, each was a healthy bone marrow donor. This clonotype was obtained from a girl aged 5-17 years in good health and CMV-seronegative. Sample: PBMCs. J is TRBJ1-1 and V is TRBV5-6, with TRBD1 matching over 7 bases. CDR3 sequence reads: CASSHYLLVGQATNTEAFF. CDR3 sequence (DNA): TGTGCCAGCAGCCATTACTTACTTGTCGGACAGGCGACGAACACTGAAGCTTTCTTT.